This is a list of T cell receptor beta chains from one sample in a study of blood T cell repertoires in COVID-19. Sequencing used immunoSEQ multiplex PCR; TCRdb keeps in-frame clones, though not all of them. The sample gives hundreds of thousands of clones, approximately 90% of which show up once; around a tenth is in the top ten. The source material was PBMCs or T cells enriched from blood (not recorded which). Receptors were obtained from a woman in her 40s who had recovered from COVID-19. The CDR3 runs from the conserved cysteine through the conserved F or W. The D gene is left open where the match is weak. Only some rows state a clone size, as once, few, many or a class for expanded clones.

>TRBV4-1|TRBJ1-2|TRBD1|.
TGCGCCAGCAGCCAAGATAAGACAGGGCCCTATGGCTACACCTTC
CASSQDKTGPYGYTF
>TRBV11-3|TRBJ1-1|.|.
TGTGCCAGCAGCGCGGGGCCCGTCACTGAAGCTTTCTTT
CASSAGPVTEAFF
>TRBV12-3/TRBV12-4|TRBJ2-2|.|few
TGTGCCAGCAGAAAGACAGGTACCGGGGAGCTGTTTTTT
CASRKTGTGELFF
>TRBV24-1|TRBJ2-7|TRBD1|.
TGTGCCACCAGTGCCGGGGACAGGGAAACGGACGAGCAGTACTTC
CATSAGDRETDEQYF
>TRBV9|TRBJ2-5|TRBD1|once
TGTGCCAGCAGCCCAGGACAGGGGGCCGTGGAGACCCAGTACTTC
CASSPGQGAVETQYF
>TRBV25-1|TRBJ2-3|.|.
TGTGCCAGCCGCTTAGCAGTCAGCACAGATACGCAGTATTTT
CASRLAVSTDTQYF
>TRBV7-6|TRBJ2-5|.|.
TGTGCCAGCAGCCCACAAGAGACCCAGTACTTC
CASSPQETQYF
>TRBV3-1/TRBV3-2|TRBJ2-5|.|.
TGTGCCAGCAGCCAAGATTTCAGGGGCAGGGAGACCCAGTACTTC
CASSQDFRGRETQYF
>TRBV5-4|TRBJ2-1|.|few
TGTGCCAGCAGCTTGATGCGGGTCTCCTACAATGAGCAGTTCTTC
CASSLMRVSYNEQFF
>TRBV5-1|TRBJ1-3|.|once
TGCGCCAGCAGCTTGACGGCGGGCTCTGGAAACACCATATATTTT
CASSLTAGSGNTIYF
>TRBV7-6|TRBJ1-2|.|.
TGTGCCAGCAGCTTAGATCCAGGGAACTATGGCTACACCTTC
CASSLDPGNYGYTF
>TRBV7-8|TRBJ1-1|TRBD1|.
TGTGCCAGCAGCCCAAATCGGGTCGGCAGGGGGACTGAAGCTTTCTTT
CASSPNRVGRGTEAFF
>TRBV27|TRBJ2-2|TRBD2|.
TGTGCCAGCAGTACCCCACTAGCGGGGGTTTACACCGGGGAGCTGTTTTTT
CASSTPLAGVYTGELFF
>TRBV4-1|TRBJ2-7|TRBD1|.
TGCGCCAGCAGCCATTACTACGGGACAGGGTCTCTCGAGCAGTACTTC
CASSHYYGTGSLEQYF
>TRBV2|TRBJ1-1|.|.
TGTGCCAGCAGTGAAGCGCGGCTGGCTTTCTTT
CASSEARLAFF
>TRBV5-5|TRBJ1-1|.|.
TGTGCCAGCAGCTCTCAAACACAGGGTTACACTGAAGCTTTCTTT
CASSSQTQGYTEAFF
>TRBV28|TRBJ2-1|.|.
TGTGCCAGCAGTTTAGGGCGCTTGGAGCAGTTCTTC
CASSLGRLEQFF
>TRBV12-3/TRBV12-4|TRBJ2-1|.|once
TGTGCCAGCAGTCGGACTACGGGCCATGAGCAGTTCTTC
CASSRTTGHEQFF
>TRBV12-3/TRBV12-4|TRBJ2-5|.|once
TGTGCCAGCACCGGCAGACCAGGGGAGACCCAGTACTTC
CASTGRPGETQYF
>TRBV19|TRBJ2-5|.|.
TGTGCCAGTAAAGACGGGGGGCTGCAAGAGACCCAGTACTTC
CASKDGGLQETQYF
>TRBV9|TRBJ2-1|TRBD2|.
TGTGCCAGCAGCGCCAAGACTAGCGGGGCCAACAATGAGCAGTTCTTC
CASSAKTSGANNEQFF
>TRBV7-2|TRBJ1-1|.|.
TGTGCCAGCCGCAGGGGATACTTATGGGAAGCTTTCTTT
CASRRGYLWEAFF
>TRBV11-2|TRBJ2-1|.|.
TGTGCCAGCAGCTTTAGTTCGGGAGCTGAGCAGTTCTTC
CASSFSSGAEQFF
>TRBV5-4|TRBJ2-5|.|once
TGTGCCAGCAGCTTTAATACAGAACAAGAGACCCAGTACTTC
CASSFNTEQETQYF
>TRBV11-3|TRBJ2-2|.|.
TGTGCCAGCAGCCGACCGGACTGGTCCGGGGAGCTGTTTTTT
CASSRPDWSGELFF
>TRBV28|TRBJ1-4|.|.
TGTGCCAGTGCTTCGGATGAAAAACTGTTTTTT
CASASDEKLFF
>TRBV6-6|TRBJ2-3|TRBD1|.
TGTGCCAGCAGTTATATCAGGGGGACAGATACGCAGTATTTT
CASSYIRGTDTQYF
>TRBV5-1|TRBJ2-7|TRBD1|.
TGCGCCAGCAGCACGACAGGGAGCCCAACCTACGAGCAGTACTTC
CASSTTGSPTYEQYF
>TRBV29-1|TRBJ2-7|TRBD2|.
TGCAGCGTTGAAGACCCCGGGACTAGCGGGGCCCGGGGATACGAGCAGTACTTC
CSVEDPGTSGARGYEQYF
>TRBV30|TRBJ2-1|TRBD1|.
TGTGCCAACGGTAGACAGGGGGCGTGGAATGAGCAGTTCTTC
CANGRQGAWNEQFF
>TRBV10-3|TRBJ1-1|TRBD1|.
TGTGCCATCAGTGAAACACAGGGGGCGACTGAAGCTTTCTTT
CAISETQGATEAFF
>TRBV19|TRBJ2-5|TRBD2|.
TGTGCCAGTAGTATCGCGGGAGTACGAGAGACCCAGTACTTC
CASSIAGVRETQYF
>TRBV11-3|TRBJ2-2|TRBD1|.
TGTGCCAGCAGCCCCGGTCGGGGGACAGGGAACACCGGGGAGCTGTTTTTT
CASSPGRGTGNTGELFF
>TRBV19|TRBJ2-5|.|.
TGTGCCAGTAGTTTCCTGGCAGAGACCCAGTACTTC
CASSFLAETQYF
>TRBV5-1|TRBJ1-5|.|.
TGCGCCAGCAGCTTAGACCAATACGGGGATCTTATGGGAATCAATCAGCCCCAGCATTTT
CASSLDQYGDLMGINQPQHF
>TRBV29-1|TRBJ2-1|.|.
TGCAGCGTTGAAGTCCAAAACTACAATGAGCAGTTCTTC
CSVEVQNYNEQFF
>TRBV12-2|TRBJ2-7|.|.
TGTGCAAGTCGCTTAGGCGGGACAGGGTTCAGCTACGAGCAGTACTTC
CASRLGGTGFSYEQYF
>TRBV19|TRBJ1-3|TRBD1|.
TGTGCCAGTAGTGCCCGACAGGGATCAGGAAACACCATATATTTT
CASSARQGSGNTIYF
>TRBV29-1|TRBJ2-3|.|.
TGCAGCGTCCCCCCCGACAGGCCCAACACAGATACGCAGTATTTT
CSVPPDRPNTDTQYF
>TRBV12-3/TRBV12-4|TRBJ2-1|.|.
TGTGCCAGCACCTCAGGGCACTACAATGAGCAGTTCTTC
CASTSGHYNEQFF
>TRBV7-6|TRBJ1-5|.|few
TGTGCCAGCAGCTTAGCGCGGGGAGGGGGCAATCAGCCCCAGCATTTT
CASSLARGGGNQPQHF
>TRBV5-4|TRBJ2-7|TRBD2|.
TGTGCCAGCAGCGATCCGCGGGGGGACTCCTACGAGCAGTACTTC
CASSDPRGDSYEQYF
>TRBV9|TRBJ2-6|.|.
TGTGCCAGCAGCGTCGGGACTGGGGCCAACGTCCTGACTTTC
CASSVGTGANVLTF
>TRBV28|TRBJ2-7|TRBD2|.
TGTGCCAGTATTACAGGCGGGAGCTCCTACGAGCAGTACTTC
CASITGGSSYEQYF
>TRBV7-9|TRBJ1-1|TRBD1|.
TGTGCCAGCAGCTCAGGGGGGATGAACACTGAAGCTTTCTTT
CASSSGGMNTEAFF